The 22 T cell receptor beta chains given below trace back to one sample, sequenced in a study of T cell responses to AZD1222 COVID-19 vaccine (dated by TCRdb to the early 2020s). The time point label of this sample denotes: baseline before first vaccination. What this sample's treatment or condition label stands for: meningococcal conjugate vaccine given as trial control. The library was made by the immunoSEQ multiplex PCR assay. Imported from immuneACCESS, the table was reduced by TCRdb to in-frame sequences with V and J called. These copies leave out some clones; in studies compared against another copy, an unresolved V gene accounts for under half, and the cause of the remainder is not known. This sample gives roughly 77,000 clones in total; just over 90% of them show up just once. The ten top clones hold roughly 7% of the sample. This specimen consisted of peripheral blood, obtained on day 0 of MenACWY control vaccination. Receptors originate from an adult in good health.

The J gene is TRBJ2-7, the V gene TRBV28, with TRBD1 matching over 11 bases. The J segment lost 6 bases and the V segment lost 3 bases, leaving 10 bases of the junction unmatched. CDR1 MDHEN and CDR2 SYDVKM come from the germline V gene. This CDR3 contains 16 residues. The CDR3 nucleotides read TGTGCCAGCAGTTTTCCCTCGGGACAGGGGGTAAGCGAGCAGTACTTC. It specifies CASSFPSGQGVSEQYF.

The chain links TRBV11-2 to TRBJ1-5; D might be TRBD1 (5 bases). The CDR3 length is 14 residues. Germline assignment: CDR1 SGHAT and CDR2 FQNNGV. V dropped 3 bases and J dropped 6 bases, with 12 bases sitting between them. The DNA for the CDR3 is TGTGCCAGCAGCTTTGGCCAGGGAACTCAGCCCCAGCATTTT. This translates into CASSFGQGTQPQHF.

This chain joins TRBV11-3 and TRBJ2-1; 8 bases are shared with TRBD1. Germline V CDR1 and CDR2: SGHNT, YENEEA. V lost 4 bases and J lost 0; bases outside the gene matches: 2. The CDR3 spans 15 residues. Written as DNA, the CDR3 is TGTGCCAGCAGCTCACAGGGGGGCTCCTACAATGAGCAGTTCTTC. Its translation is CASSSQGGSYNEQFF.

This chain's CDR3 is CASSVEVDTEAFF. CDR3 sequence (DNA): TGTGCCAGCAGCGTAGAGGTAGACACTGAAGCTTTCTTT. This chain joins TRBV9 and TRBJ1-1; D not resolved. The germline V gene has CDR1 SGDLS and CDR2 YYNGEE. Trimming took off 0 bases at V and 3 bases at J, with 6 bases between the two ends. This CDR3 region has 13 residues.

The gene calls are TRBV19 and TRBJ1-5, with 9 bases lining up with TRBD1. The V and J ends lost 7 bases and 2 bases, in that order; junction bases with no gene match: 18. Germline V gives CDR1 LNHDA, CDR2 SQIVND (reference sequence). The CDR3 is 19 residues long. The CDR3 here is CASKFRNDRGNRGNQPQHF. The CDR3 DNA reads as TGTGCCAGTAAGTTCCGGAACGACAGGGGGAATCGGGGCAATCAGCCCCAGCATTTT.

J is TRBJ1-2 and V is TRBV7-3; TRBD1 is a possible D gene (5 bases). Germline V gene data show CDR1 as SGHTA and CDR2 as FQGTGA. This CDR3 spans 13 amino acids. V shed 4 bases and J shed 7 bases, with 13 bases lying between them. CDR3: CASSSRGGAGYTF. The CDR3 DNA reads TGTGCCAGCAGCTCGAGGGGAGGGGCTGGCTACACCTTC.

The chain's CDR3 is CASSLKRGSTDTQYF. CDR3 DNA sequence: TGTGCCAGCAGCTTAAAGCGGGGGAGCACAGATACGCAGTATTTT. The chain carries TRBV13 and TRBJ2-3; 8 nucleotides align to TRBD2. Losses at the gene ends were 2 bases for V and 0 bases for J; bases not matched to a gene: 1. Germline lookup yields CDR1 PRHDT and CDR2 FYEKMQ (reference sequence). The CDR3 length is 15 residues.

This chain links TRBV3-1 (or the pseudogene TRBV3-2) with TRBJ1-5, with D maybe TRBD1 (5 bases). The CDR3 sequence is 16 residues long. Germline-derived CDR1 and CDR2 are LGHDT and YNNKEL (reference sequence). Trimming removed 0 bases at V and 6 bases at J, with 15 bases between. CDR3 nucleotides: TGTGCCAGCAGCCAAGATGGCAGGGCAGGAGGTCAGCCCCAGCATTTT. It is translated as CASSQDGRAGGQPQHF.

This chain links TRBV2 with TRBJ2-5; the D gene could be TRBD1 or TRBD2 (5 bases each). Germline CDR1 SNHLY, CDR2 FYNNEI. CDR3 length equals 12 residues. V lost 6 bases to trimming and J lost 5 bases, with 10 bases between them. CDR3 DNA sequence: TGTGCCAGCAGGAAAGAGGGGGAGACCCAGTACTTC. As protein: CASRKEGETQYF.

This rearrangement joins TRBV5-4 to TRBJ2-1, with 11 nucleotides matching TRBD2. This CDR3 spans 16 amino acids. Looked up from germline, CDR1 is SGHNT and CDR2 is YYREEE (reference sequence). The V segment lost 0 bases and the J segment 6 bases; nucleotides outside the gene matches: 5. The CDR3 bases are TGTGCCAGCAGCTTGGATCTAGCGGGAGGTGGCAATGAGCAGTTCTTC. It specifies CASSLDLAGGGNEQFF.

In this sample, this clone turned up once. The V gene is TRBV7-2, the J gene TRBJ2-7, with D possibly being TRBD1 or TRBD2 (6 bases each). The V end lost 3 bases, the J end lost 5 bases, and 11 bases lay between the germline ends. This CDR3 contains 13 residues. Germline assignment: CDR1 SGHTA and CDR2 FQGNSA. CDR3 bases: TGTGCCAGCAGCTTCCGGGGGCGCGACGAGCAGTACTTC. It is translated as CASSFRGRDEQYF. The whole variable domain, filled in from reference TRBV7-2 and TRBJ2-7, reads GAGVSQSPSNKVTEKGKDVELRCDPISGHTALYWYRQSLGQGLEFLIYFQGNSAPDKSGLPSDRFSAERTGGSVSTLTIQRTQQEDSAVYLCASSFRGRDEQYFGPGTRLTVT.

The chain recombines TRBV7-3 with TRBJ2-2; D is ambiguous. Germline CDR1 reads SGHTA; CDR2 reads FQGTGA. CDR3 size: 18 residues. V lost 5 bases to trimming and J lost 5 bases, with 24 bases between them. CDR3 sequence reads: CASSQQLTGGVGTGELFF. For the CDR3, the DNA is TGTGCCAGCAGCCAACAATTAACTGGCGGAGTGGGGACCGGGGAGCTGTTTTTT.

V is TRBV5-1 and J is TRBJ1-1, with D possibly TRBD1 on 5 matching bases. This CDR3 comprises 17 residues. The germline gives CDR1 SGHRS, CDR2 YFSETQ. V was cut by 1 base and J by 4 bases, with 20 bases left in between. DNA for the CDR3: TGCGCCAGCAGCTTGTACTCGGTTGGGGGATATGGCACTGAAGCTTTCTTT. Translating it yields CASSLYSVGGYGTEAFF. Together with reference TRBV5-1 and TRBJ1-1, the CDR3 gives the full variable domain: KAGVTQTPRYLIKTRGQQVTLSCSPISGHRSVSWYQQTPGQGLQFLFEYFSETQRNKGNFPGRFSGRQFSNSRSEMNVSTLELGDSALYLCASSLYSVGGYGTEAFFGQGTRLTVV.

This sequence joins TRBV5-6 and TRBJ2-7, with 15 bases identical to TRBD2. With V trimmed by 3 bases and J by 3 bases, 4 bases remained unmatched. This CDR3 is 16 amino acids long. Per the germline V gene, CDR1 is SGHDT and CDR2 is YYEEEE. The CDR3 here is CASSWTSGRDNYEQYF. CDR3 DNA: TGTGCCAGCAGCTGGACTAGCGGGAGGGACAACTACGAGCAGTACTTC.

This chain connects TRBV7-6 to TRBJ1-4; D gene unclear. Trimming removed 1 base at V and 4 bases at J, with 13 bases between. Germline values: CDR1 SGHVS, CDR2 FNYEAQ. The CDR3 contains 16 residues. The chain's CDR3 is CASSLGATALNEKLFF. In nucleotides, the CDR3 is TGTGCCAGCAGCTTAGGGGCAACAGCCCTTAATGAAAAACTGTTTTTT. The complete variable domain, with remaining parts taken from reference TRBV7-6 and TRBJ1-4, reads GAGVSQSPRYKVTKRGQDVALRCDPISGHVSLYWYRQALGQGPEFLTYFNYEAQQDKSGLPNDRFSAERPEGSISTLTIQRTEQRDSAMYRCASSLGATALNEKLFFGSGTQLSVL.

This sequence joins TRBV4-3 and TRBJ2-2; the D is unclear. Trimming shortened V by 2 bases and J by 4 bases, and 11 bases separated the two germline ends. The CDR3 runs 15 residues. Germline CDR1 reads LGHNA; CDR2 reads YSLEER. The CDR3 nucleotides read TGCGCCAGCAGCCAATTAGCAGGTGCCACCGGGGAGCTGTTTTTT. Its protein is CASSQLAGATGELFF.

V usage is TRBV5-6 and J usage is TRBJ2-7, with TRBD1 identical over 10 bases. The CDR3 runs 15 residues. Germline V gives CDR1 SGHDT, CDR2 YYEEEE. Germline trimming cut 0 bases from V and 5 bases from J; bases unmatched to any gene: 5. CDR3 sequence reads: CASSLEGQGTHEQYF. The CDR3 coding sequence is TGTGCCAGCAGCTTGGAGGGACAGGGGACCCACGAGCAGTACTTC.

The chain combines TRBV7-9 with TRBJ2-7; TRBD1 matches at 9 bases. The CDR3 sequence is 16 residues long. Germline V lookup: CDR1 SEHNR, CDR2 FQNEAQ (reference sequence). J was trimmed by 1 base and V by 6 bases; bases with no gene match: 10. The CDR3 DNA follows: TGTGCCAGCAGACACGGACAGGGGATTAGGTCCTACGAGCAGTACTTC. As protein: CASRHGQGIRSYEQYF. Variable domain in full (rest from reference TRBV7-9 and TRBJ2-7): DTGVSQNPRHKITKRGQNVTFRCDPISEHNRLYWYRQTLGQGPEFLTYFQNEAQLEKSRLLSDRFSAERPKGSFSTLEIQRTEQGDSAMYLCASRHGQGIRSYEQYFGPGTRLTVT.

The chain has TRBV10-3 and TRBJ1-1; TRBD1 is a possible D gene (5 bases). Germline V gene data show CDR1 as ENHRY and CDR2 as SYGVKD. The CDR3 contains 12 residues. The V gene lost 11 bases and the J gene lost 0 bases, with 10 bases spanning the gap. For the CDR3, the DNA is TGTGCCTCGGGGGGGGTGAACACTGAAGCTTTCTTT. Translated, it gives CASGGVNTEAFF.

The V gene is TRBV2, the J gene TRBJ2-7; TRBD1 is a possible D gene (6 bases). Deletions cut 1 base from V and 5 bases from J, with 12 bases between. CDR1 is SNHLY, CDR2 FYNNEI, per germline. The CDR3 is 14 amino acids. CDR3 sequence: CASSEDTGIHEQYF. The CDR3, as DNA: TGTGCCAGCAGTGAAGACACAGGGATACACGAGCAGTACTTC.

This clone was detected once. This chain uses TRBV23-1 with TRBJ1-2; perhaps TRBD1 as D (5 bases). TRBV23-1 is identified as an open reading frame with a role that is uncertain. Deletions cut 8 bases from V and 5 bases from J, with 18 bases between. There are 14 residues in the CDR3. The CDR3 loop reads CASSSSGTLYGYTF. CDR3 DNA: TGCGCCAGCTCTTCCTCCGGGACCCTTTATGGCTACACCTTC.

J is TRBJ1-6 and V is TRBV30, with D possibly TRBD1 on 6 matching bases. The germline V and J ends were trimmed by 5 bases and 7 bases, with 18 bases remaining between them. Germline V gene lookup returns CDR1 GTSNPN and CDR2 SVGIG (reference sequence). This CDR3 region has 15 residues. The CDR3 sequence is CAWAGQTGWNSPLHF. CDR3 in DNA: TGTGCCTGGGCTGGACAGACAGGATGGAATTCACCCCTCCACTTT.